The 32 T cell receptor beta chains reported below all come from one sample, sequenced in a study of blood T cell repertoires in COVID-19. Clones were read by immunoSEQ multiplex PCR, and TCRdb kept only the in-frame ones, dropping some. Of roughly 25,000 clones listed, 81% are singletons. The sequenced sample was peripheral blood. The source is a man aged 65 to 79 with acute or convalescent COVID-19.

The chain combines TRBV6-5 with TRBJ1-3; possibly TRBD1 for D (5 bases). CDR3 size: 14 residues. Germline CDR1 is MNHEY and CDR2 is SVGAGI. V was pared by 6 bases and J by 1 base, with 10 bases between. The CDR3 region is CASRDAGSGNTIYF. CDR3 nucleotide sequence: TGTGCCAGCAGGGACGCAGGGTCTGGAAACACCATATATTTT.

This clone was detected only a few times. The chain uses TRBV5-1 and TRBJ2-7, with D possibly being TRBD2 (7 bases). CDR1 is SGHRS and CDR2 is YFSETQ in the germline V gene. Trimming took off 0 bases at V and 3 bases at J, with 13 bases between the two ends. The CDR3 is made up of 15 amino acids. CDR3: CASSLGPGEGYEQYF. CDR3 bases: TGCGCCAGCAGCTTGGGTCCAGGGGAGGGCTACGAGCAGTACTTC. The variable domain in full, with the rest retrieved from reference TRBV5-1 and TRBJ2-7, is KAGVTQTPRYLIKTRGQQVTLSCSPISGHRSVSWYQQTPGQGLQFLFEYFSETQRNKGNFPGRFSGRQFSNSRSEMNVSTLELGDSALYLCASSLGPGEGYEQYFGPGTRLTVT.

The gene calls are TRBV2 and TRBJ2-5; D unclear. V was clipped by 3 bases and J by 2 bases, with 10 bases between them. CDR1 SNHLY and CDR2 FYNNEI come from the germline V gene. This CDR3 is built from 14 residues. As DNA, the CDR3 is TGTGCCAGCAGTGAGTGGGCCAGACAAGAGACCCAGTACTTC. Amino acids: CASSEWARQETQYF.

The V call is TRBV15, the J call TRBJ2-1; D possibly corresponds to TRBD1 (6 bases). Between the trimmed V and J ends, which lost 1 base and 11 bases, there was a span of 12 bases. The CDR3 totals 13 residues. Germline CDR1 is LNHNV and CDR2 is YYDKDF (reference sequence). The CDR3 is CATSRGNGQKQFF. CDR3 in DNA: TGTGCCACCAGCAGAGGGAACGGACAGAAGCAGTTCTTC. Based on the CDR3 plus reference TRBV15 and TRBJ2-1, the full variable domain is DAMVIQNPRYQVTQFGKPVTLSCSQTLNHNVMYWYQQKSSQAPKLLFHYYDKDFNNEADTPDNFQSRRPNTSFCFLDIRSPGLGDTAMYLCATSRGNGQKQFFGPGTRLTVL.

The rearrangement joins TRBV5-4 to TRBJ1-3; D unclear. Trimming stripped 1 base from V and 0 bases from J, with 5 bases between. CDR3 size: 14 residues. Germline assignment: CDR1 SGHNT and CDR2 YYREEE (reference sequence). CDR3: CASSLRGSGNTIYF. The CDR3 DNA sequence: TGTGCCAGCAGCTTGCGGGGCTCTGGAAACACCATATATTTT.

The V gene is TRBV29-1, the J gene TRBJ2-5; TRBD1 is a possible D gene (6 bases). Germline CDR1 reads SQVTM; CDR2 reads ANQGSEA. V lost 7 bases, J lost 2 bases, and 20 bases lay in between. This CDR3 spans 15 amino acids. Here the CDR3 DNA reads TGCAGCGCGTCCCGATCAGACAGGTCTCAAGAGACCCAGTACTTC. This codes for CSASRSDRSQETQYF.

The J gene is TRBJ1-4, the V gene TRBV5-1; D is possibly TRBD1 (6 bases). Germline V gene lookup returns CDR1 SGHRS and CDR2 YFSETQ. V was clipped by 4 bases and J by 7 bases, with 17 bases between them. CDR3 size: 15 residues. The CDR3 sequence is CASSRDRNKFEKLFF. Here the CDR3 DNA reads TGCGCCAGCAGCCGCGACAGGAACAAGTTTGAAAAACTGTTTTTT. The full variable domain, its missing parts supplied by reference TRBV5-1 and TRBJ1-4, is KAGVTQTPRYLIKTRGQQVTLSCSPISGHRSVSWYQQTPGQGLQFLFEYFSETQRNKGNFPGRFSGRQFSNSRSEMNVSTLELGDSALYLCASSRDRNKFEKLFFGSGTQLSVL.

DNA of the CDR3: TGTGCCAGCAGTGAAGTAACAGGTACTCTTGGAAACACCATATATTTT. Translation gives CASSEVTGTLGNTIYF. The chain links TRBV6-1 to TRBJ1-3; a possible D gene is TRBD1 (5 bases). The ends were cut back, 1 base at V and 3 bases at J, with 13 bases in the middle. Germline-derived CDR1 and CDR2 are MNHNS and SASEGT. The length of the CDR3 is 16 residues.

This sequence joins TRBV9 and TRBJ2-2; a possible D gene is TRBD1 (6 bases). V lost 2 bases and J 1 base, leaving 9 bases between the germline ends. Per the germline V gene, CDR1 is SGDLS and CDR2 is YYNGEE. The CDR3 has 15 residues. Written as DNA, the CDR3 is TGTGCCAGCAGCGTGGGGGCCTTGAACACCGGGGAGCTGTTTTTT. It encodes CASSVGALNTGELFF. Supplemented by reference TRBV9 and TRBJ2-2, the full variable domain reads DSGVTQTPKHLITATGQRVTLRCSPRSGDLSVYWYQQSLDQGLQFLIQYYNGEERAKGNILERFSAQQFPDLHSELNLSSLELGDSALYFCASSVGALNTGELFFGEGSRLTVL.

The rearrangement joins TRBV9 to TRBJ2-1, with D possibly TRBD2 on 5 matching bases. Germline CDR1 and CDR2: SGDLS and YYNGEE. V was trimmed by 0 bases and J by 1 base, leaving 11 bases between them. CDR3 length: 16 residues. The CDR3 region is CASSVVAGYSYNEQFF. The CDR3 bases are TGTGCCAGCAGCGTAGTGGCGGGTTATTCCTACAATGAGCAGTTCTTC.

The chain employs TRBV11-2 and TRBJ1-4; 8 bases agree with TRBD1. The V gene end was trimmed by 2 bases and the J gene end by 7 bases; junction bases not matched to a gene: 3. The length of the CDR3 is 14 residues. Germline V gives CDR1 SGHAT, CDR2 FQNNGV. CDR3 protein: CASSLTDRGEKLFF. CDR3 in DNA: TGTGCCAGCAGCTTAACAGACAGGGGTGAAAAACTGTTTTTT.

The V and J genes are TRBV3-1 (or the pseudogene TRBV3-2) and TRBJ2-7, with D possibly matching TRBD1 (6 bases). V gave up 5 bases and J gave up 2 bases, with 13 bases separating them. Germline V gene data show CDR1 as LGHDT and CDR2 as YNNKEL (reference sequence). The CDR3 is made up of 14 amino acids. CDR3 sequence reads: CASSEGVYPYEQYF. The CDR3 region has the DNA TGTGCCAGCAGCGAGGGGGTCTATCCCTACGAGCAGTACTTC.

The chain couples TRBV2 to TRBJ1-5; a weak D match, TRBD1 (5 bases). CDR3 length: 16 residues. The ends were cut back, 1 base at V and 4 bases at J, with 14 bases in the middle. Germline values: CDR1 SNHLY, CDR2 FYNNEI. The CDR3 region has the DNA TGTGCCAGCAGTGAAGGGTCGACAGCATTAAATCAGCCCCAGCATTTT. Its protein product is CASSEGSTALNQPQHF.

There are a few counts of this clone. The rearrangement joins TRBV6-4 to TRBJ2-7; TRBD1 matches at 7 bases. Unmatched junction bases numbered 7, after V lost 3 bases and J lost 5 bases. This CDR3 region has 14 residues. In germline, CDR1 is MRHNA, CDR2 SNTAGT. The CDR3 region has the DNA TGTGCCAGCAGTGATGGAACAGGGGTCCACGAGCAGTACTTC. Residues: CASSDGTGVHEQYF.

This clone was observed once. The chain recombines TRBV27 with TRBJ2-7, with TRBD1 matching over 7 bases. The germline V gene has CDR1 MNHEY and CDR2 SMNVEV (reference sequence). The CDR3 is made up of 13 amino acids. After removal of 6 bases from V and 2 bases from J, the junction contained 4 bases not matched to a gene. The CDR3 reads CASSLDRTYEQYF. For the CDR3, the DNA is TGTGCCAGCAGCCTGGACAGGACCTACGAGCAGTACTTC.

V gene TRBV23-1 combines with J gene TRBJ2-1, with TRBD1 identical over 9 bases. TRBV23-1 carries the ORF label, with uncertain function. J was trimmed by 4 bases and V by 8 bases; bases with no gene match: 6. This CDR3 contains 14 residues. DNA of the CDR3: TGCGCCAGCGCCACCGGGACAGGGTACAATGAGCAGTTCTTC. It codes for CASATGTGYNEQFF.

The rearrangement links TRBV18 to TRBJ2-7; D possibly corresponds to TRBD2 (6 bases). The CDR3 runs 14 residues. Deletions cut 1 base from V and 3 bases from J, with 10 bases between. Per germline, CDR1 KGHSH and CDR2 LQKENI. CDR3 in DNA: TGTGCCAGCTCACCACTAGCGGAAGGCTACGAGCAGTACTTC. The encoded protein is CASSPLAEGYEQYF.

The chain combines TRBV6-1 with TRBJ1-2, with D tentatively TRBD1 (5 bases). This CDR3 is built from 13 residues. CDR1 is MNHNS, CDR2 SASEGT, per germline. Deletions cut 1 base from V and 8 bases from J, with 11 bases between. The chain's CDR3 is CASSEVGRGGYTF. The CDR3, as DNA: TGTGCCAGCAGTGAAGTGGGGCGAGGCGGCTACACCTTC.

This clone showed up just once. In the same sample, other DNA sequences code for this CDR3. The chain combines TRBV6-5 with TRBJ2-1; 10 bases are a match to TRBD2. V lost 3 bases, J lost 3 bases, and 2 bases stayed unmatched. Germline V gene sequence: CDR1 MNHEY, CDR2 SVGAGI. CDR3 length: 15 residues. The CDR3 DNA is TGTGCCAGCAGTTATTCTAGCGGGAGCTACAATGAGCAGTTCTTC. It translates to CASSYSSGSYNEQFF.

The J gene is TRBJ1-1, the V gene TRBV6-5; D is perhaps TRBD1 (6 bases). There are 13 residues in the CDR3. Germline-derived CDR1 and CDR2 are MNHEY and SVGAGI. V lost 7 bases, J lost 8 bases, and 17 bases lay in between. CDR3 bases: TGTGCCAGCACCAGAAAGGACAGAGACGAAGCTTTCTTT. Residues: CASTRKDRDEAFF.

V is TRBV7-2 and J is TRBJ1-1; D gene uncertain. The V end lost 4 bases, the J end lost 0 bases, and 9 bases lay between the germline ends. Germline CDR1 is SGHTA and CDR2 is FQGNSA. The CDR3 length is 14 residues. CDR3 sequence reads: CASSSTTMNTEAFF. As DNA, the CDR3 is TGTGCCAGCAGCTCGACAACCATGAACACTGAAGCTTTCTTT.

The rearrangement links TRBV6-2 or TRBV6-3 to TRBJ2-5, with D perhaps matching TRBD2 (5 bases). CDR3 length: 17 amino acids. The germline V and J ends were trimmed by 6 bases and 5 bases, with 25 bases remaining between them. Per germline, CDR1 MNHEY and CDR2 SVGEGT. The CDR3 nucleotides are TGTGCCAGCAGCCCCGGAAGAGGTCGAGGGCGTGGGGAGACCCAGTACTTC. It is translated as CASSPGRGRGRGETQYF.

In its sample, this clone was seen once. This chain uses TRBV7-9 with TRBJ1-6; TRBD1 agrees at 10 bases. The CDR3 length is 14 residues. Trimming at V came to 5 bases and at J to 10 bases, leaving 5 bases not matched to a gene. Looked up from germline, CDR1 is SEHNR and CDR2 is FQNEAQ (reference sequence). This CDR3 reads CASSLGTGESPLHF. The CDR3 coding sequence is TGTGCCAGCAGCCTTGGGACAGGGGAATCACCCCTCCACTTT.

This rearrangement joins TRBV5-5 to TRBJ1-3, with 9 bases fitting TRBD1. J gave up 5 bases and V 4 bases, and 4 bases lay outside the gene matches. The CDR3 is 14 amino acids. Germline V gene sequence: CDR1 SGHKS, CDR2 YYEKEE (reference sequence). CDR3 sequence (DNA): TGTGCCAGCAGCACGGGACAGGGCAGAAACACCATATATTTT. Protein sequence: CASSTGQGRNTIYF.

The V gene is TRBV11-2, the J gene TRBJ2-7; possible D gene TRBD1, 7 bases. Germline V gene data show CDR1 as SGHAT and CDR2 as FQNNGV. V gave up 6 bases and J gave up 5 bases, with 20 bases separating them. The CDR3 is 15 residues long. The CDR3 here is CASSYRGFPGDEQYF. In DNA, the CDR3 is TGTGCCAGCAGTTACAGGGGATTTCCGGGAGACGAGCAGTACTTC.

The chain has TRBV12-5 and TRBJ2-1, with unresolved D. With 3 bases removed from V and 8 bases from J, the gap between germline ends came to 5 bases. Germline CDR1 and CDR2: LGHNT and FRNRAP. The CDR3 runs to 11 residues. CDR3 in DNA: TGTGCTAGTGGTTTTTTCTATGAGCAGTTCTTC. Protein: CASGFFYEQFF.

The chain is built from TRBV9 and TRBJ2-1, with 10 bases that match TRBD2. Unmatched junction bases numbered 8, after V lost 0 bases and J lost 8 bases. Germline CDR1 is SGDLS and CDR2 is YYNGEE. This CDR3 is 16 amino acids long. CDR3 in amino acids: CASSVVSGRVLDEQFF. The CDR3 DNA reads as TGTGCCAGCAGCGTAGTGAGCGGGAGGGTGTTGGATGAGCAGTTCTTC. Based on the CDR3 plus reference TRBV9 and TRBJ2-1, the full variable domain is DSGVTQTPKHLITATGQRVTLRCSPRSGDLSVYWYQQSLDQGLQFLIQYYNGEERAKGNILERFSAQQFPDLHSELNLSSLELGDSALYFCASSVVSGRVLDEQFFGPGTRLTVL.

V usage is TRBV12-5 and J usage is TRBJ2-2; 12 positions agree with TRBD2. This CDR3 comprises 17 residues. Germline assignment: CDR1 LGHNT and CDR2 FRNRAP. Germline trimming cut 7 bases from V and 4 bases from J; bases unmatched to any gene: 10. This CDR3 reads CASVALAGGPSTGELFF. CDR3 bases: TGTGCTAGTGTTGCCCTAGCGGGAGGGCCGAGCACCGGGGAGCTGTTTTTT.

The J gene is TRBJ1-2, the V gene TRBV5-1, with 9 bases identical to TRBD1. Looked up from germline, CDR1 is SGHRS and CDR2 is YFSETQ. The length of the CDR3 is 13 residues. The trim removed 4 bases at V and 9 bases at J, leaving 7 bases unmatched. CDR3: CASSRGQGLSYTF. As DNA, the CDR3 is TGCGCCAGCAGCCGCGGACAGGGGCTTAGCTACACCTTC. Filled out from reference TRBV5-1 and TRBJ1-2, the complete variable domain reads KAGVTQTPRYLIKTRGQQVTLSCSPISGHRSVSWYQQTPGQGLQFLFEYFSETQRNKGNFPGRFSGRQFSNSRSEMNVSTLELGDSALYLCASSRGQGLSYTFGSGTRLTVV.

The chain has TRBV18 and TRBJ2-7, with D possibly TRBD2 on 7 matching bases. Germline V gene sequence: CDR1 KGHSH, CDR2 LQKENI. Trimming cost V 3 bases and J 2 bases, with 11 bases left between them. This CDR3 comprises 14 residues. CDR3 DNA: TGTGCCAGCTCACCGGGGGGGGCAACCTACGAGCAGTACTTC. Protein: CASSPGGATYEQYF.

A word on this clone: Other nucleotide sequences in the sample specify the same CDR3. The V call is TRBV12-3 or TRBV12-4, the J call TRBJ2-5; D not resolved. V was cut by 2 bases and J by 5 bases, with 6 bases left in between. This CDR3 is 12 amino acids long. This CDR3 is CASSLNGETQYF. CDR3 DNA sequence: TGTGCCAGCAGTTTAAACGGGGAGACCCAGTACTTC.

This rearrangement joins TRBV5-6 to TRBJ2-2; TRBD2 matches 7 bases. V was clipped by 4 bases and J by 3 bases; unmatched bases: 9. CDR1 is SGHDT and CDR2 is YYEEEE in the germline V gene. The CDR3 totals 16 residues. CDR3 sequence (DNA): TGTGCCAGCAGCCTCGGACTAGAAATAGACACCGGGGAGCTGTTTTTT. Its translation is CASSLGLEIDTGELFF.